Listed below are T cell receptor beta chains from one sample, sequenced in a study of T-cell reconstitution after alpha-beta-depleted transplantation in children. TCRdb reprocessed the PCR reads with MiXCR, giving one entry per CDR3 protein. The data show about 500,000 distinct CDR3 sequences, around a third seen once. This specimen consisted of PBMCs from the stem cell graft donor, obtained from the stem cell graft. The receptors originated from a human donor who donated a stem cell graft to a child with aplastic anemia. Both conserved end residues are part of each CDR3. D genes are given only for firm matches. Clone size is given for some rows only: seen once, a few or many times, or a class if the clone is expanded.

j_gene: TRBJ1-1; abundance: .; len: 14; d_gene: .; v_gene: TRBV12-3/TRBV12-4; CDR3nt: TGTGCCAGCAGTTTTACAACGAGGAACACTGAAGCTTTCTTT; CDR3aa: CASSFTTRNTEAFF
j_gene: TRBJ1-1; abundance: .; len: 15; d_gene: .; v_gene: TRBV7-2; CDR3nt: TGTGCCAGCAGCGGAGGAGGACGGCTGAACACTGAAGCTTTCTTT; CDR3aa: CASSGGGRLNTEAFF
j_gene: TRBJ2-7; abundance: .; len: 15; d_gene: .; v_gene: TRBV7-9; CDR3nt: TGTGCCAGCAGCTTAGGTCCGGGGCCAACCAACGAGCAGTACTTC; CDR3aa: CASSLGPGPTNEQYF
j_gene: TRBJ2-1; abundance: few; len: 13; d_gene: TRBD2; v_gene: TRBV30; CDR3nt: TGTGCCTGGTCCGGTGGGAGGGGCAATGAGCAGTTCTTC; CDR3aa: CAWSGGRGNEQFF
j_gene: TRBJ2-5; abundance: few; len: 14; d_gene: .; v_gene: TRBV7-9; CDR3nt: TGTGCCAGCAGCTTATGGGCTGACCAAGAGACCCAGTACTTC; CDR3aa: CASSLWADQETQYF
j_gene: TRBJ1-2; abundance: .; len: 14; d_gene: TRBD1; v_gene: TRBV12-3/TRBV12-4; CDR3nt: TGTGCCAGCTGTTCTGACAGGGGGAACTATGGCTACACCTTC; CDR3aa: CASCSDRGNYGYTF
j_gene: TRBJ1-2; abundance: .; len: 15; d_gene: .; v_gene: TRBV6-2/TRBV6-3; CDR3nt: TGTGCCAGCAGTCCCGGACCCAGACCTAACTATGGCTACACCTTC; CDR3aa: CASSPGPRPNYGYTF
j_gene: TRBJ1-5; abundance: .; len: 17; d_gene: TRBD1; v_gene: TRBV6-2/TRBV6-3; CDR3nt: TGTGCCAGCAGTTACATACAGGGGACGGATTGGAATCAGCCCCAGCATTTT; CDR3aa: CASSYIQGTDWNQPQHF
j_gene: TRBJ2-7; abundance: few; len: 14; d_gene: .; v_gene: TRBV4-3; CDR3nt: TGCGCCAGCAGCCAAGGCTACCGTTCCTACGAGCAGTACTTC; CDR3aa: CASSQGYRSYEQYF
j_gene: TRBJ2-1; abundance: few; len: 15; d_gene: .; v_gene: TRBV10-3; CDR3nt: TGTGCCATCAGTGAGTCGACGGGGACTTACAATGAGCAGTTCTTC; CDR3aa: CAISESTGTYNEQFF
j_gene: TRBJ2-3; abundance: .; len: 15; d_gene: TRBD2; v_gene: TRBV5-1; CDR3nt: TGCGCCAGCAGCCTCGGGTCCGGCGGGGGAGATACGCAGTATTTT; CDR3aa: CASSLGSGGGDTQYF
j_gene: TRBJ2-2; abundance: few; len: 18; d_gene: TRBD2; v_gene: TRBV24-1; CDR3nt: TGTGCCACCAGTGATGCCCCGTCGGGACTAGGAAGCACCGGGGAGCTGTTTTTT; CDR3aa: CATSDAPSGLGSTGELFF
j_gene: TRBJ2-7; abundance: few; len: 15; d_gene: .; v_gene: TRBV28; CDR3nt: TGTGCCAGCAGTTTTTGGCAGGACAGAAGGACCGAGCAGTACTTC; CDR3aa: CASSFWQDRRTEQYF
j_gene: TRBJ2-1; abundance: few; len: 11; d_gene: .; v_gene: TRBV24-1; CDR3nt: TGTGCCACCAGTGGTCACAATGAGCAGTTCTTC; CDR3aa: CATSGHNEQFF
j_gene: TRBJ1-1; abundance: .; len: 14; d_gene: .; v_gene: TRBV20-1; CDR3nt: TGCAGTGCTAGAGATAGTGCAGGGATGGCTGAAGCTTTCTTT; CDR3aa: CSARDSAGMAEAFF
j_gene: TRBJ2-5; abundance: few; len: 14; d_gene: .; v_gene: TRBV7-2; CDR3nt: TGTGCCAGCGTTCTCCGGGCCGCCCAAGAGACCCAGTACTTC; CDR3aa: CASVLRAAQETQYF
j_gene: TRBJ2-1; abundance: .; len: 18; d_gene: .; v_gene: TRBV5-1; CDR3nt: TGCGCCAGCAGTAAATCCGGACGACAGGCGGCCTCCTACAATGAGCAGTTCTTC; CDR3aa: CASSKSGRQAASYNEQFF
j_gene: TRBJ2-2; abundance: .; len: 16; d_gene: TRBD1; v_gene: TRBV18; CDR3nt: TGTGCCAGCTCACCACCCGGGACAGGGATCACCGGGGAGCTGTTTTTT; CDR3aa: CASSPPGTGITGELFF
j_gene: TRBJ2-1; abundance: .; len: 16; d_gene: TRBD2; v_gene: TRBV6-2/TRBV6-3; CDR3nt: TGTGCCAGCAGTTCCACTAGCGGGGGAAGCTACAATGAGCAGTTCTTC; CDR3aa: CASSSTSGGSYNEQFF
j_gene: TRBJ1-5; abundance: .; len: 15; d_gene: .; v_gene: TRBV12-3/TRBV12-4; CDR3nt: TGTGCCAGCAGTTTGAGGGCAGGCGCAAATCAGCCCCAGCATTTT; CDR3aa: CASSLRAGANQPQHF
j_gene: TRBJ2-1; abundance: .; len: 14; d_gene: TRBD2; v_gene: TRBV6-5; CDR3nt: TGTGCCAGCAGTTACCGGGGGGTTATGAATGAGCAGTTCTTC; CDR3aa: CASSYRGVMNEQFF
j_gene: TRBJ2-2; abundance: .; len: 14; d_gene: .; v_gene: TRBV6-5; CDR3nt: TGTGCCAGCAGTTACGACAGCGACACCGGGGAGCTGTTTTTT; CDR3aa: CASSYDSDTGELFF
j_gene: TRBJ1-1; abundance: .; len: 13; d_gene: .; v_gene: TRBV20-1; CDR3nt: TGCAGTGCTAGTTTAAGGGGCCAAACTGAAGCTTTCTTT; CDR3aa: CSASLRGQTEAFF
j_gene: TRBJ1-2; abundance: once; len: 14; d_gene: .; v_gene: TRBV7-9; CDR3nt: TGTGCCAGCAGCCGCCAGGGTACCAGTGATGGCTACACCTTC; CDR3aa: CASSRQGTSDGYTF
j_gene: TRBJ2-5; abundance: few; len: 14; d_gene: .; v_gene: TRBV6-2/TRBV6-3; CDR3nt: TGTGCCAGCAGCTTACTCGGGTCAGTAGAGACCCAGTACTTC; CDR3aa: CASSLLGSVETQYF
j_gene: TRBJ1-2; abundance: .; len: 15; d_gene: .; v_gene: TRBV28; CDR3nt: TGTGCCAGCAGTACCCAGGGAACCTTGAACTATGGCTACACCTTC; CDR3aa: CASSTQGTLNYGYTF